This TCR beta chain derives from a study of PD-L1 blockade in urothelial cancer. The V end lost 0 bases, the J end lost 2 bases, and 8 bases lay between the germline ends. The CDR3 is 14 amino acids. The V gene's germline CDR1 is LNHNV and CDR2 YYDKDF (reference sequence). The patients' disease, urothelial carcinoma, was locally advanced or metastatic. Produced via immunoSEQ multiplex PCR; TCRdb's table is partial and in-frame only. The table records some 41,000 clones, 70% to 90% of them present only once. A word on this clone: Antigen: not known.

The study's findings and limits: Durable benefit was linked to greater 3-week expansion of tumor-associated blood clones.

This receptor was taken from a woman aged 60-75 years with urothelial cancer. This chain joins TRBV15 and TRBJ2-7; no firm D call. The sequencing here drew on PBMCs, taken around atezolizumab (anti-PD-L1) treatment. Here the CDR3 DNA reads TGTGCCACCAGCAGAGACCCAGGTACCTACGAGCAGTACTTC. Encoded protein: CATSRDPGTYEQYF.